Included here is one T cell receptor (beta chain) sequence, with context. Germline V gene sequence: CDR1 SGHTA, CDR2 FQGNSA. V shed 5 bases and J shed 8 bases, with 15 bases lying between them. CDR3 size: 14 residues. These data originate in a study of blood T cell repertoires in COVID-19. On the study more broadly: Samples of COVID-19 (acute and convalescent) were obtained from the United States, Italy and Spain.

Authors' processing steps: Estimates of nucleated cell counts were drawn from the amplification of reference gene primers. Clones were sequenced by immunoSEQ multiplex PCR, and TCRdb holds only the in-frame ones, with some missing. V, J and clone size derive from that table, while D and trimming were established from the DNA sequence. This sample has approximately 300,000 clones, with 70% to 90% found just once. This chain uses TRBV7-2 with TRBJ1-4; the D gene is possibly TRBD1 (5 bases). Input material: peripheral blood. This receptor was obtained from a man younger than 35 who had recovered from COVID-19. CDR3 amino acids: CASSPGTWGEKLFF. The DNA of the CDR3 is TGTGCCAGCAGCCCTGGGACTTGGGGCGAAAAACTGTTTTTT.